What follows is one T cell receptor (beta chain) and its context. What it binds is not known. The data are from a study of T cell responses to AZD1222 COVID-19 vaccine. Study-wide findings and caveats: Nearly half of spike-specific TCRs reportedly target variant regions that are unmutated in the B.1.351 and B.1.1.7 variants. Only 5 or 6 people who got AZD1222 tested seropositive at baseline.

This table comes from immunoSEQ multiplex PCR, and its TCRdb copy is limited to in-frame clones, with some not included. The sample lists 240,000 or so clones; 85% to 95% were seen once. The CDR3 is 13 residues long. Germline-derived CDR1 and CDR2 are SEHNR and FQNEAQ (reference sequence). The ends lost 5 bases at V and 9 bases at J; junction bases unmatched: 5. This sequence joins TRBV7-9 and TRBJ2-2; the match to TRBD1 covers 8 bases. The sample in question was peripheral blood, obtained on day 0 of AZD1222 vaccination. The clonotype comes from an adult in good health. CDR3: CASSPDRGRELFF. CDR3 DNA: TGTGCCAGCAGCCCCGACAGGGGCCGGGAGCTGTTTTTT.